This T cell receptor beta chain was recorded in a study of graft-versus-host responses after intestinal transplantation. In regard to this clone: The antigen remains unidentified.

The germline gives CDR1 KGHSH, CDR2 LQKENI. The CDR3 length is 15 residues. Trimming took 6 bases from V and 3 from J; bases not matched to a gene: 8. Clones were read by immunoSEQ multiplex PCR, and TCRdb kept only the in-frame ones, dropping some. The sample includes about 82,000 clones, 90% to 95% of them seen just once. Sequenced material: unstimulated CD4+ T cells sorted from spleen or lymph node cells, taken before intestinal transplant. V usage is TRBV18 and J usage is TRBJ1-2; the match to TRBD1 covers 9 bases. The sequence came from a human donor who received an intestinal transplant. DNA of the CDR3: TGTGCCAGCTCTGGGACAGGGACATATGACTATGGCTACACCTTC. Its translation is CASSGTGTYDYGYTF.